This record looks at one T cell receptor beta chain sequence and its context. Its antigen is undetermined. This sample is part of a study of cytomegalovirus exposure and HLA in healthy donors. About the research overall: Earlier work reported 100 million or so unique TCR beta sequences from about 190 million T cells. Study-wide results and limits: Most likely, a cluster of highly shared sequence variants arose as a sequencing artifact. In a later analysis, a missense DCLRE1C variant was linked to TCR beta V- and J-gene trimming.

The PCR had 60 Vbeta and 13 Jbeta primers. Profiled with immunoSEQ multiplex PCR; TCRdb holds only in-frame clones, not every one. The profile covers some 28,000 clones, with 60% to 80% appearing a single time and roughly 40% taken by the ten largest. The CDR3 covers 13 residues. V lost 4 bases to trimming and J lost 9 bases; unmatched junction nucleotides: 7. The V gene's germline CDR1 is GTSNPN and CDR2 SVGIG (reference sequence). The sequence derives from a male donor in good health and CMV-seropositive. Sequenced sample: PBMCs. The chain joins TRBV30 to TRBJ2-1, with 9 nucleotides matching TRBD2. The CDR3 loop is CAWTSGVGVEQFF. Here the CDR3 DNA reads TGTGCCTGGACTAGCGGGGTTGGCGTTGAGCAGTTCTTC.